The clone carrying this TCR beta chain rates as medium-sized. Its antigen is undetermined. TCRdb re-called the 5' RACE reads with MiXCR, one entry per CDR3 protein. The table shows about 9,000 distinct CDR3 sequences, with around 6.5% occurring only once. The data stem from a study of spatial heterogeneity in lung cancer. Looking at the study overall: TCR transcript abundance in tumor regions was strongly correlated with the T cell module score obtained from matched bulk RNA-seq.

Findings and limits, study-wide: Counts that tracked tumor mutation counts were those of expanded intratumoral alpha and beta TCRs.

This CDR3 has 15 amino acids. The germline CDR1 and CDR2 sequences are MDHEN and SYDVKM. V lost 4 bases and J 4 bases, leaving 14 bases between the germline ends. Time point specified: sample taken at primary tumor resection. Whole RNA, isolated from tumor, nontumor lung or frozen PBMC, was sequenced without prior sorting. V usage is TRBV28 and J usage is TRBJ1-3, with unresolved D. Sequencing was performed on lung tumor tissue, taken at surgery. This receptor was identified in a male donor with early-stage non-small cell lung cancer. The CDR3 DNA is TGTGCCAGCAGTTCATTCGCCCTGATGGGAAACACCATATATTTT. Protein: CASSSFALMGNTIYF.